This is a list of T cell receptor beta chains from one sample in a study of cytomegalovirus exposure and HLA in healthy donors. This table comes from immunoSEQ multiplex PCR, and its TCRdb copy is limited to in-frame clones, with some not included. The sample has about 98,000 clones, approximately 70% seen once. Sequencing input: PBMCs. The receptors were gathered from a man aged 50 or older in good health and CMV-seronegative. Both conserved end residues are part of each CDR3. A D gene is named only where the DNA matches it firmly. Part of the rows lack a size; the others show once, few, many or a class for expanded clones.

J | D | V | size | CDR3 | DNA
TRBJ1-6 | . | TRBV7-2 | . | CASSWAQVTNSPLHF | TGTGCCAGCAGCTGGGCACAGGTTACAAATTCACCCCTCCACTTT
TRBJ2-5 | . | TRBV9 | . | CASSGAPQETQYF | TGTGCCAGCAGCGGCGCTCCCCAAGAGACCCAGTACTTC
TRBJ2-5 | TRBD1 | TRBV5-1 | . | CARGDSTNRTQYF | TGCGCCAGGGGGGACAGTACGAATAGGACCCAGTACTTC
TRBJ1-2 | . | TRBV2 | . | CASSVSPANYGYTF | TGTGCCAGCAGTGTGTCGCCAGCTAACTATGGCTACACCTTC
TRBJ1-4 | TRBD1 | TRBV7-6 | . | CASSETGRNEKLFF | TGTGCCAGCAGCGAGACAGGGCGCAATGAAAAACTGTTTTTT
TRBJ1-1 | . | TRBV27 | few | CASSFLQGMNTEAFF | TGTGCCAGCAGTTTTTTGCAGGGGATGAACACTGAAGCTTTCTTT
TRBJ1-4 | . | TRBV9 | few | CASSVGLGGNEKLFF | TGTGCCAGCAGCGTAGGCCTGGGGGGTAATGAAAAACTGTTTTTT
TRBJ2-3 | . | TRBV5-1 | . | CASMGGVGDTQYF | TGCGCCAGCATGGGGGGTGTGGGAGATACGCAGTATTTT
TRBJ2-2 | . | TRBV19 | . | CASSILGAQDTGELFF | TGTGCCAGTAGTATTTTGGGGGCGCAAGACACCGGGGAGCTGTTTTTT
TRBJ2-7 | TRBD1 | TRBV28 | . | CASRTRGQLSEQYF | TGTGCCAGCAGGACTCGGGGACAGCTTTCCGAGCAGTACTTC
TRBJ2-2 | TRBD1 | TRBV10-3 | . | CAISGDRGVWTGELFF | TGTGCCATCAGTGGGGACAGGGGGGTTTGGACCGGGGAGCTGTTTTTT
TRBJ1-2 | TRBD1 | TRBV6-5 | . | CASSYSSRTGNGYTF | TGTGCCAGCAGTTACTCGAGCCGGACAGGGAATGGCTACACCTTC
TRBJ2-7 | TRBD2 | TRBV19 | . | CASSLRGGRYEQYF | TGTGCCAGTAGTTTGCGGGGGGGCCGGTACGAGCAGTACTTC
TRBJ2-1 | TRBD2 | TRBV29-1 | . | CSVEGTSGRSGANEQFF | TGCAGCGTTGAAGGGACTAGCGGGAGGTCTGGGGCCAATGAGCAGTTCTTC
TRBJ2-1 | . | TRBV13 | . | CASSRDISGSYNEQFF | TGTGCCAGCAGCCGGGATATAAGCGGGTCCTACAATGAGCAGTTCTTC
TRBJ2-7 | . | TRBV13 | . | CASSLASVSYEQYF | TGTGCCAGCAGCTTAGCCTCGGTCTCCTACGAGCAGTACTTC
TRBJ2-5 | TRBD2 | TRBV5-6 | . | CASSLAGGTSGTSGETQYF | TGTGCCAGCAGCTTGGCCGGGGGTACTAGCGGGACGAGTGGGGAGACCCAGTACTTC
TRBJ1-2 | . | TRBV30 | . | CAWSVPGRNGYTF | TGTGCCTGGAGTGTACCGGGAAGAAATGGCTACACCTTC
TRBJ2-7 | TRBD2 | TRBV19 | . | CASSIRRAGEVTYEQYF | TGTGCCAGTAGTATAAGGAGAGCGGGAGAAGTAACCTACGAGCAGTACTTC
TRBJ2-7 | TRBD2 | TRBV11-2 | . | CASSQTTSVYEQYF | TGTGCCAGCAGTCAGACGACTAGCGTCTACGAGCAGTACTTC
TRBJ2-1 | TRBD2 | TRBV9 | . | CASSTRPGGENEQFF | TGTGCCAGCAGCACCAGACCGGGGGGGGAGAATGAGCAGTTCTTC
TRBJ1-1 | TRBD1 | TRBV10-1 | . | CARTDRGRYYTEAFF | TGCGCCAGGACGGACAGGGGGCGATATTACACTGAAGCTTTCTTT
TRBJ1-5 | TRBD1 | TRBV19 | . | CASRGTGSGQGQPQHF | TGTGCCAGTCGGGGGACAGGCAGCGGCCAGGGTCAGCCCCAGCATTTT
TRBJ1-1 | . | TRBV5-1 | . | CASSLRANRNTEAFF | TGCGCCAGCAGCTTGAGAGCCAACAGGAACACTGAAGCTTTCTTT
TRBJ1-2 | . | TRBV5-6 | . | CASSLGQNYGYTF | TGTGCCAGCAGCTTGGGACAGAACTATGGCTACACCTTC
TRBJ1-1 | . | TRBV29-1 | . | CSVEGGAAFPEAFF | TGCAGCGTTGAGGGAGGGGCTGCGTTCCCTGAAGCTTTCTTT
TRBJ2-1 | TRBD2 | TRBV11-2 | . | CASSHGTSGGPYSYNEQFF | TGTGCCAGCAGCCACGGCACTAGCGGGGGTCCGTATTCCTACAATGAGCAGTTCTTC
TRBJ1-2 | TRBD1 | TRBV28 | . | CATISPGQGWYGYTF | TGTGCCACCATTTCACCGGGACAGGGTTGGTATGGCTACACCTTC
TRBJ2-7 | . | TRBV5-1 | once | CATLLEKGPRYEQYF | TGCGCCACTCTACTTGAGAAGGGGCCCCGCTACGAGCAGTACTTC
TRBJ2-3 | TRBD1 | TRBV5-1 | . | CASSLEDRGKDTQYF | TGCGCCAGCAGCTTGGAAGACAGGGGGAAGGATACGCAGTATTTT
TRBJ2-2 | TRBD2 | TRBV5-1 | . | CASSLSGTSGGPNTGELFF | TGCGCCAGCAGCTTGTCTGGGACTAGCGGGGGGCCGAACACCGGGGAGCTGTTTTTT
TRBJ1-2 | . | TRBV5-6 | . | CASSLGPSRVGGYTF | TGTGCCAGCAGCTTGGGGCCATCGCGGGTGGGCGGCTACACCTTC
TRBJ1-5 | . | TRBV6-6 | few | CASSYSDAGNQPQHF | TGTGCCAGCAGTTACTCGGATGCGGGCAATCAGCCCCAGCATTTT
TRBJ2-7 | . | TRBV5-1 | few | CASSFSGVFGYEQYF | TGCGCCAGCAGCTTCTCAGGGGTTTTTGGCTACGAGCAGTACTTC
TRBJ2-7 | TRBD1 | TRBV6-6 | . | CASRPGTGSFYEQYF | TGTGCCAGCAGACCCGGGACAGGGAGTTTCTACGAGCAGTACTTC
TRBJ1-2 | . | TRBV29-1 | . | CSVEDGGAGYTF | TGCAGCGTTGAAGACGGGGGTGCTGGCTACACCTTC
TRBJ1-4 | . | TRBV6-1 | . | CASTDSSREKLFF | TGTGCCAGCACCGACAGTAGTCGTGAAAAACTGTTTTTT
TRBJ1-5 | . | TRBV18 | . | CASSPQYSNQPQHF | TGTGCCAGCTCACCGCAGTATAGCAATCAGCCCCAGCATTTT
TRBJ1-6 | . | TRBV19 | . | CASSIRGSYNSPLHF | TGTGCCAGTAGTATCCGGGGTTCCTATAATTCACCCCTCCACTTT
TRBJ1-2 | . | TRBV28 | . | CASSGDGSRRIYGYTF | TGTGCCAGCAGTGGAGACGGCAGCCGACGAATCTATGGCTACACCTTC
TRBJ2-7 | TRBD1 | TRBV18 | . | CASSPGQGVHEQYF | TGTGCCAGCTCACCGGGACAGGGCGTCCACGAGCAGTACTTC
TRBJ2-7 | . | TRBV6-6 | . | CASSTPSELDYEQYF | TGTGCCAGCAGCACTCCTAGTGAATTGGACTACGAGCAGTACTTC
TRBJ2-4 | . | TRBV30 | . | CAWSVGGSFRDKNIQYF | TGTGCCTGGAGTGTCGGGGGATCATTTCGGGACAAAAACATTCAGTACTTC
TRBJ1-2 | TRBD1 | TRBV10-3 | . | CAIQDSGQGINYGYTF | TGTGCCATTCAGGATTCCGGACAGGGAATAAACTATGGCTACACCTTC